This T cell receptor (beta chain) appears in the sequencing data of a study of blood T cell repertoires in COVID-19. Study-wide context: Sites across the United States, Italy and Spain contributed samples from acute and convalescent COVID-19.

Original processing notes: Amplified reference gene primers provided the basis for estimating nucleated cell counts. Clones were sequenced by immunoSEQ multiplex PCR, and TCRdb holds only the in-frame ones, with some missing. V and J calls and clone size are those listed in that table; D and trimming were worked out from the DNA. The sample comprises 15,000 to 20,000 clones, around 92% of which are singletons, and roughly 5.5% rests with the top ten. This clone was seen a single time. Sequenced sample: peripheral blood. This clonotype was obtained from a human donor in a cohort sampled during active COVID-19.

In DNA form, the CDR3 reads TGTGCCAGCAGTAATACAGGATCCACTGAAGCTTTCTTT. Protein: CASSNTGSTEAFF. V and J are TRBV6-6 and TRBJ1-1, with D maybe TRBD1 (5 bases). The germline CDR1 and CDR2 sequences are MNHNY and SVGAGI (reference sequence). V was shortened by 5 bases and J by 4 bases, with 11 bases between the two germline ends. The CDR3 loop spans 13 amino acids.